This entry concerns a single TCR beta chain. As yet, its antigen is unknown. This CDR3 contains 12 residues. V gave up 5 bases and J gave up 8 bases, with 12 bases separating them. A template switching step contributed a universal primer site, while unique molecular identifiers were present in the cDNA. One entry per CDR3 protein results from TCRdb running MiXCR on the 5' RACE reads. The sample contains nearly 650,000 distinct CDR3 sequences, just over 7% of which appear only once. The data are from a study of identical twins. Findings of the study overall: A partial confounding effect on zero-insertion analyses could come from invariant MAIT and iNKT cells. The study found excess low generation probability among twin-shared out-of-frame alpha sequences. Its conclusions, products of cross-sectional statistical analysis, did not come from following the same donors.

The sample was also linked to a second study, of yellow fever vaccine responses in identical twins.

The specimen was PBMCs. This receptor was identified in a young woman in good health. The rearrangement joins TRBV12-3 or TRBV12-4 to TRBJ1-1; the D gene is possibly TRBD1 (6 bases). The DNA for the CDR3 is TGTGCCAGCAGTAGATGGACAGTCGAAGCTTTCTTT. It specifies CASSRWTVEAFF.